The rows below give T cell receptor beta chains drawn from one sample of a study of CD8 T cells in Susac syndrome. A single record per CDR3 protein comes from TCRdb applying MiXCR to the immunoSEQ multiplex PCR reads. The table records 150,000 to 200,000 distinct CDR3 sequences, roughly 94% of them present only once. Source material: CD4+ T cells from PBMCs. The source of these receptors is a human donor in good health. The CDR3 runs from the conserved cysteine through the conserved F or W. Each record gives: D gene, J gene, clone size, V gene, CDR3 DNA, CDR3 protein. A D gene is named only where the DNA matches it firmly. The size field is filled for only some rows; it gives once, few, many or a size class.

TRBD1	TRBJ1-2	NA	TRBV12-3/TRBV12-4	TGTGCCAGCAGGCGGGGACAGGGGGCGCGGGGCTACACCTTC	CASRRGQGARGYTF
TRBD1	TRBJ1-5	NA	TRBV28	TGTGCCAGCAGTTTATCAGCAGGGGGAAGCAATCAGCCCCAGCATTTT	CASSLSAGGSNQPQHF
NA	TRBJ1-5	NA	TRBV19	TGTGCCAGTAACCCGGACATTAGCAATCAGCCCCAGCATTTT	CASNPDISNQPQHF
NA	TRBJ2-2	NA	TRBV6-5	TGTGCCAGCAGTTACGGGGGGACCGGGGAGCTGTTTTTT	CASSYGGTGELFF
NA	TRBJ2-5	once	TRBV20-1	TGCAGTGCTATCGACAGAGGGTCCCAAGAGACCCAGTACTTC	CSAIDRGSQETQYF
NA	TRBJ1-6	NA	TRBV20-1	TGCAGTGCTATTTTCCCGGGCTCAGGGACCCTCCACTTT	CSAIFPGSGTLHF
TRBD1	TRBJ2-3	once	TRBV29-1	TGCAGCGTGCAGACAGGGCGCCCCACAGATACGCAGTATTTT	CSVQTGRPTDTQYF
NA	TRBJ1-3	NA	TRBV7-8	TGTGCCAGCAGCTTATTCGGCACCTCTGGAAACACCATATATTTT	CASSLFGTSGNTIYF
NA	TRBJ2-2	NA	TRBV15	TGTGCCACCAGCAGAGCTAGGGTGGACACCGGGGAGCTGTTTTTT	CATSRARVDTGELFF
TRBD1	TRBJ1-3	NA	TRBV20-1	TGCAGTGCCCCGACAGGGGGCTCTGAAAACACCATATATTTT	CSAPTGGSENTIYF
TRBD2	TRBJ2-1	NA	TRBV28	TGTGCCAGCATGGCCGGGACTAGCCTCTCCTACAATGAGCAGTTCTTC	CASMAGTSLSYNEQFF
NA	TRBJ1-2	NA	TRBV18	TGTGCCAGCTCGCCCAGGTCCGCTAACTATGGCTACACCTTC	CASSPRSANYGYTF
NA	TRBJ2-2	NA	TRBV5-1	TGCGCCAGCAGCTTGGACCGCGCGGGCACCGGGGAGCTGTTTTTT	CASSLDRAGTGELFF
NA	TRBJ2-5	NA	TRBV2	TGTGCCAGCAGTGAACACCCGTACCAAGAGACCCAGTACTTC	CASSEHPYQETQYF
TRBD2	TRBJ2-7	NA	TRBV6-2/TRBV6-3	TGTGCCAGCAGTTCCCTCAAGCGGGGGTTAACCTACGAGCAGTACTTC	CASSSLKRGLTYEQYF
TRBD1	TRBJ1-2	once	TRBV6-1	TGTGCCAGCAGCTCATCCTACCGGGACAGGGGGACTTTCTGGGATGGCTACACCTTC	CASSSSYRDRGTFWDGYTF
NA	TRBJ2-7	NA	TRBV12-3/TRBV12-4	TGTGCCAGCAGCTTCTCAGGGATCAACGAGCAGTACTTC	CASSFSGINEQYF
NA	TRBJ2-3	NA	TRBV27	TGTGCCAGCAAGGGGACGGGAACAGATACGCAGTATTTT	CASKGTGTDTQYF
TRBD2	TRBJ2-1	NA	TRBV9	TGTGCCAGCAGCGTAGGGGCTAGCGGGAGTATTAAGGCGGATGAGCAGTTCTTC	CASSVGASGSIKADEQFF
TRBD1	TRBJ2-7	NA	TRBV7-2	TGTGCCAGCAGCTTAGCCGGGACAGGGATCGGCAACTACGAGCAGTACTTC	CASSLAGTGIGNYEQYF
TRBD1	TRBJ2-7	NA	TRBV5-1	TGCGCCAGCACCCTTCAAGGGACAGGGGACTCTGACGAGCAGTACTTC	CASTLQGTGDSDEQYF
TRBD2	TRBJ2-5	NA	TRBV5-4	TGTGCCAGCAGTCCCGGGACTAGCGGAGAAGAGACCCAGTACTTC	CASSPGTSGEETQYF